The 22 T cell receptor beta chains listed next were all sequenced from one sample in a study of identical twins. TCRdb processed the 5' RACE reads anew with MiXCR; each CDR3 protein has one entry. The sample includes 570,000 or so distinct CDR3 sequences, roughly 9.9% of them seen just once. A further study also used this sample, focusing on yellow fever vaccine responses in identical twins.

The specimen sequenced was PBMCs. These receptors all come from a young woman in good health.

In this sample, this clonotype turned up many times. The rearrangement uses TRBV6-1 and TRBJ2-5; tentatively, D is TRBD2 (5 bases). The CDR3 has 16 amino acids. V lost 10 bases to trimming and J lost 2 bases, with 23 bases between them. Germline values: CDR1 MNHNS, CDR2 SASEGT. CDR3 sequence (DNA): TGTGCCACCACGACGGGGAGTGTCGGGGATCAAGAGACCCAGTACTTC. Translating it yields CATTTGSVGDQETQYF.

V usage is TRBV14 and J usage is TRBJ2-2, with D possibly being TRBD2 (5 bases). Germline-derived CDR1 and CDR2 are SGHDN and FVKESK. The CDR3 length is 14 residues. Trimming pared 0 bases from V and 6 bases from J, leaving 8 bases between. As DNA, the CDR3 is TGTGCCAGCAGCCAAGATTGGAGGTCCGGGGAGCTGTTTTTT. It codes for CASSQDWRSGELFF. Looking up the rest from reference TRBV14 and TRBJ2-2 gives the full variable domain: EAGVTQFPSHSVIEKGQTVTLRCDPISGHDNLYWYRRVMGKEIKFLLHFVKESKQDESGMPNNRFLAERTGGTYSTLKVQPAELEDSGVYFCASSQDWRSGELFFGEGSRLTVL.

This clonotype was seen more than once but under ten times. The rearrangement uses TRBV12-3 or TRBV12-4 and TRBJ2-5, with 9 bases lining up with TRBD2. This CDR3 spans 17 amino acids. Trimming cost V 1 base and J 5 bases; bases outside gene matches: 11. The CDR3 DNA follows: TGTGCCAGCAGTTTAGTAGGTCGGCGGGAGGGCCTGGAGACCCAGTACTTC. This codes for CASSLVGRREGLETQYF.

This clonotype was seen more than once but under ten times. The V gene is TRBV29-1, the J gene TRBJ2-1; D perhaps matches TRBD2 (5 bases). V lost 7 bases and J 8 bases, leaving 12 bases between the germline ends. This CDR3 contains 11 residues. Germline assignment: CDR1 SQVTM and CDR2 ANQGSEA. The CDR3 loop is CSADGGYEQFF. CDR3 bases: TGCAGCGCCGACGGCGGGTATGAGCAGTTCTTC.

In this sample, this clonotype turned up many times. CDR3 bases: TGCGCCAGCAGCTTGGACCTGCCATCCAAGAACTATGGCTACACCTTC. It specifies CASSLDLPSKNYGYTF. V is TRBV5-1 and J is TRBJ1-2; D gene ambiguous. Per germline, CDR1 SGHRS and CDR2 YFSETQ. Trimming cost V 0 bases and J 2 bases, with 14 bases left between them. CDR3 length equals 16 residues.

This clonotype was recorded many times. V and J are TRBV7-2 and TRBJ2-1; 9 nucleotides line up with TRBD1. V gave up 5 bases and J gave up 4 bases; unmatched junction bases: 9. The CDR3 extends over 16 amino acids. CDR1 and CDR2 (germline): SGHTA, FQGNSA. CDR3 bases: TGTGCCAGCAGCCTTGCCGGGACAGGGATTTACAATGAGCAGTTCTTC. Protein product: CASSLAGTGIYNEQFF.

This clonotype was seen many times. The V call is TRBV28, the J call TRBJ2-7, with D uncertain. The CDR3 loop spans 13 amino acids. With 5 bases removed from V and 6 bases from J, the gap between germline ends came to 14 bases. Germline lookup yields CDR1 MDHEN and CDR2 SYDVKM. The DNA of the CDR3 is TGTGCCAGCAGTCCTCACCTAGAGCGCGAGCAGTACTTC. Translating it yields CASSPHLEREQYF.

This clonotype was detected a few times. V is TRBV10-3 and J is TRBJ2-5; D may be TRBD1 or TRBD2 (5 bases each). V shed 10 bases and J shed 1 base, with 31 bases lying between them. The V gene's germline CDR1 is ENHRY and CDR2 SYGVKD. This CDR3 comprises 19 residues. The CDR3 coding sequence is TGTGCCACCCACGACCGTCCGGAGGTCCTAGACAGTACCCAAGAGACCCAGTACTTC. It specifies CATHDRPEVLDSTQETQYF.

This clonotype occurred many times. The rearrangement uses TRBV10-3 and TRBJ2-2; D is undetermined. Trimming removed 3 bases at V and 6 bases at J, with 14 bases between. Germline V gene sequence: CDR1 ENHRY, CDR2 SYGVKD. The CDR3 contains 15 residues. The CDR3 sequence: CAISDSAPIPGELFF. The CDR3 DNA is TGTGCCATCAGTGACTCTGCCCCTATCCCCGGGGAGCTGTTTTTT.

This clonotype was observed a handful of times. The chain carries TRBV20-1 and TRBJ2-7, with D tentatively TRBD1 (6 bases). The V end lost 3 bases, the J end lost 2 bases, and 20 bases lay between the germline ends. Germline V gene sequence: CDR1 DFQATT, CDR2 SNEGSKA (reference sequence). The CDR3 has 16 residues. DNA of the CDR3: TGCAGTGCTAGTCGGGTAGGGGGAGTCGGGCCCTACGAGCAGTACTTC. This translates into CSASRVGGVGPYEQYF.

The chain employs TRBV6-1 and TRBJ2-1; possibly TRBD1 for D (5 bases). Germline CDR1 reads MNHNS; CDR2 reads SASEGT. V was clipped by 6 bases and J by 7 bases, with 19 bases between them. This CDR3 has 15 amino acids. CDR3 bases: TGTGCCAGCAGCCTAGGGGCTAGAGTAAAAAATGAGCAGTTCTTC. Protein sequence: CASSLGARVKNEQFF.

In this sample, this clonotype turned up once. The chain joins TRBV7-2 to TRBJ2-6; D is possibly TRBD1 (6 bases). CDR1 SGHTA and CDR2 FQGNSA come from the germline V gene. The CDR3 consists of 17 residues. The germline V and J ends were trimmed by 0 bases and 4 bases, with 13 bases remaining between them. As DNA, the CDR3 is TGTGCCAGCAGCTTAGCGGTAGGGGGATCGGGGGCCAACGTCCTGACTTTC. It codes for CASSLAVGGSGANVLTF.

This clonotype has a handful of counts. V usage is TRBV20-1 and J usage is TRBJ2-2, with TRBD2 matching over 9 bases. The J segment lost 4 bases and the V segment lost 2 bases, leaving 11 bases of the junction unmatched. Germline CDR1 and CDR2: DFQATT and SNEGSKA (reference sequence). The CDR3 is 17 residues long. The CDR3 protein is CSARPSAGGAVTGELFF. The CDR3 nucleotides read TGCAGTGCTAGACCGTCGGCGGGGGGGGCTGTCACCGGGGAGCTGTTTTTT.

In this sample, this clonotype turned up a few times. This chain links TRBV27 with TRBJ2-3; D is undetermined. V lost 6 bases to trimming and J lost 5 bases, with 18 bases between them. The CDR3 totals 15 residues. Germline lookup yields CDR1 MNHEY and CDR2 SMNVEV (reference sequence). The CDR3 DNA is TGTGCCAGCAGCCTTCGGCCCCAATCAGGAGATACGCAGTATTTT. It is translated as CASSLRPQSGDTQYF.

This clonotype was observed a few times. The genes are TRBV12-3 or TRBV12-4 and TRBJ1-1, with 11 bases that match TRBD1. Trimming cost V 6 bases and J 8 bases; bases outside gene matches: 8. This CDR3 is 14 amino acids long. CDR3 region: CASRARTGGVEAFF. The CDR3 DNA is TGTGCCAGCAGGGCCCGGACAGGGGGCGTGGAAGCTTTCTTT.

The chain carries TRBV6-1 and TRBJ2-7, with a tentative D call TRBD1 (7 bases). This CDR3 region has 13 residues. CDR1 and CDR2 from the germline V gene are MNHNS and SASEGT. Trimming pared 6 bases from V and 9 bases from J, leaving 18 bases between. This CDR3 reads CASSTGGGAGQYF. CDR3 in DNA: TGTGCCAGCAGCACCGGAGGGGGCGCGGGGCAGTACTTC.

The J gene is TRBJ1-1, the V gene TRBV5-4, with TRBD1 identical over 9 bases. With 3 bases clipped from V and 3 bases from J, the junction kept 9 bases outside the gene matches. The CDR3 covers 16 residues. The germline gives CDR1 SGHNT, CDR2 YYREEE (reference sequence). The CDR3 spells CASSSYRGRMDTEAFF. The CDR3, as DNA: TGTGCCAGCAGCTCTTACAGGGGGCGAATGGACACTGAAGCTTTCTTT.

In its sample, this clonotype was seen a few times. The chain is built from TRBV11-3 and TRBJ2-1; 7 nucleotides align to TRBD1. The V segment lost 4 bases and the J segment 7 bases; nucleotides outside the gene matches: 10. The length of the CDR3 is 15 residues. Germline V lookup: CDR1 SGHNT, CDR2 YENEEA. The DNA of the CDR3 is TGTGCCAGCAGCTCCCGACAGGGCTCCTGGAATGAGCAGTTCTTC. This gives the protein CASSSRQGSWNEQFF. Filled out from reference TRBV11-3 and TRBJ2-1, the complete variable domain reads EAGVVQSPRYKIIEKKQPVAFWCNPISGHNTLYWYLQNLGQGPELLIRYENEEAVDDSQLPKDRFSAERLKGVDSTLKIQPAELGDSAVYLCASSSRQGSWNEQFFGPGTRLTVL.

This clonotype was seen a handful of times. This chain links TRBV24-1 with TRBJ2-7; TRBD2 might be the D (6 bases). The V gene lost 5 bases and the J gene lost 5 bases, with 12 bases spanning the gap. Germline loops: CDR1 KGHDR, CDR2 SFDVKD. The CDR3 sequence is 13 residues long. This chain's CDR3 is CATSVTGEHEQYF. For the CDR3, the DNA is TGTGCCACCAGTGTAACGGGAGAGCACGAGCAGTACTTC.

This clonotype has more than one count but fewer than ten. The V call is TRBV7-2, the J call TRBJ2-1; the match to TRBD2 covers 9 bases. J gave up 4 bases and V 7 bases, and 11 bases lay outside the gene matches. The CDR3 has 16 residues. Germline V lookup: CDR1 SGHTA, CDR2 FQGNSA. The CDR3, as DNA: TGTGCCAGCATCCTAGACAGGCGGGGGGGGTACAATGAGCAGTTCTTC. Translated, it gives CASILDRRGGYNEQFF. The variable domain in full, with the rest retrieved from reference TRBV7-2 and TRBJ2-1, is GAGVSQSPSNKVTEKGKDVELRCDPISGHTALYWYRQSLGQGLEFLIYFQGNSAPDKSGLPSDRFSAERTGGSVSTLTIQRTQQEDSAVYLCASILDRRGGYNEQFFGPGTRLTVL.

In this sample, this clonotype turned up many times. The chain combines TRBV4-3 with TRBJ1-6; TRBD1 matches at 8 bases. V dropped 3 bases and J dropped 5; count of bases not matched to a gene: 3. The CDR3 consists of 15 residues. The germline gives CDR1 LGHNA, CDR2 YSLEER. The CDR3 region is CASSHHRGNNSPLHF. CDR3 nucleotides: TGCGCCAGCAGCCACCACAGGGGGAATAATTCACCCCTCCACTTT.

This clonotype was recorded at least ten times. The rearrangement links TRBV11-2 to TRBJ2-1, with TRBD2 matching 10 bases. CDR1 is SGHAT, CDR2 FQNNGV, per germline. This CDR3 is 18 amino acids long. Germline trimming cut 5 bases from V and 4 bases from J; bases unmatched to any gene: 14. CDR3 amino acids: CASSPFPHLAGVYNEQFF. CDR3 sequence (DNA): TGTGCCAGCAGCCCCTTTCCCCACCTAGCGGGAGTATACAATGAGCAGTTCTTC.